This T cell receptor beta chain appears in the sequencing data of a study of cytomegalovirus exposure and HLA in healthy donors. Study results and limitations: Across HLA loci, a later analysis found differing TCR association rates, with DRB1 most and HLA-C fewest.

As regards this clone: Its matching antigen is unknown.

The PCR employed 60 Vbeta primers together with 13 Jbeta primers. Method: immunoSEQ multiplex PCR; TCRdb's copy keeps in-frame clones and lacks some. The table shows 130,000 or so clones, with around 74% occurring only once. The specimen was PBMCs. The receptor was isolated from a man between 40 and 49 years old in good health and CMV-seropositive.

The CDR3 DNA reads TGTGCCAGCAGCTCGAGGGGACTAGTCTATGAGCAGTTCTTC. This gives the protein CASSSRGLVYEQFF. This sequence joins TRBV7-6 and TRBJ2-1, with 8 bases matching TRBD2. Germline V gene sequence: CDR1 SGHVS, CDR2 FNYEAQ. Trimming took 4 bases from V and 8 from J; bases not matched to a gene: 7. This CDR3 is built from 14 residues.